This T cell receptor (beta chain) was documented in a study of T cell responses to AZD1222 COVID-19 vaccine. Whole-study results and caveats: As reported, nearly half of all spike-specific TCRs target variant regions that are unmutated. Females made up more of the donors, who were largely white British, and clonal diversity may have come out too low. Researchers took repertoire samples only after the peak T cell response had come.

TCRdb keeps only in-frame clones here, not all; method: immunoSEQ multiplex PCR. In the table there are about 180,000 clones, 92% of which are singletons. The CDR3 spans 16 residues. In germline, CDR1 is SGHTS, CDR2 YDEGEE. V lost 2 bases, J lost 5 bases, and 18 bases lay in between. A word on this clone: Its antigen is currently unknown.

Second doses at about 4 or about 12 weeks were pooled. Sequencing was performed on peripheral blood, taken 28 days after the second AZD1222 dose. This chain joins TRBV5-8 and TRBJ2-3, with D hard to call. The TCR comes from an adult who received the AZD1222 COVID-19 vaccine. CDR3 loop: CASSFYEVRWGDTQYF. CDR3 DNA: TGTGCCAGCAGCTTCTATGAGGTTAGATGGGGAGATACGCAGTATTTT. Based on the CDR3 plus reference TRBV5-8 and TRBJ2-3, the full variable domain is EAGVTQSPTHLIKTRGQQATLRCSPISGHTSVYWYQQALGLGLQFLLWYDEGEERNRGNFPPRFSGRQFPNYSSELNVNALELEDSALYLCASSFYEVRWGDTQYFGPGTRLTVL.